One and the same sample provided the 20 T cell receptor beta chains below, sequenced in a study of blood T cells in healthy people across ages. Using a J-beta primer mix together with a sample-barcoded 5' primer, a second PCR was run for about 7 to 12 cycles. TCRdb reprocessed the 5' RACE reads via MiXCR and lists one record per CDR3 protein. The table shows about 1.6 million distinct CDR3 sequences, with approximately 32% occurring only once. Sequences were obtained from blood. The source of these receptors is a woman under 40 in good health.

A few counts support this clonotype. The chain combines TRBV7-8 with TRBJ2-7; D is uncertain. V was pared by 5 bases and J by 1 base, with 12 bases between. Germline CDR1 reads SGHVS; CDR2 reads FQNEAQ. CDR3 length: 14 amino acids. CDR3 sequence (DNA): TGTGCCAGCAGCCCCCTTATTGGGTCCTACGAGCAGTACTTC. Amino acid sequence: CASSPLIGSYEQYF.

This clonotype was picked up many times. The rearrangement uses TRBV11-1 and TRBJ2-7, with D uncertain. The CDR3 is made up of 13 amino acids. The germline V gene has CDR1 SGHAT and CDR2 FQDESV (reference sequence). Trimming took 1 base from V and 3 from J, leaving 7 bases between them. CDR3 protein: CASSLEPHYEQYF. The CDR3 region has the DNA TGTGCCAGCAGCTTAGAGCCGCACTACGAGCAGTACTTC.

This clonotype came up many times. The chain employs TRBV7-2 and TRBJ2-7; no clear D. CDR1 is SGHTA and CDR2 is FQGNSA in the germline V gene. This CDR3 has 15 amino acids. V was shortened by 0 bases and J by 1 base, with 10 bases between the two germline ends. This chain's CDR3 is CASSLAALLSYEQYF. CDR3 sequence (DNA): TGTGCCAGCAGCTTAGCTGCACTACTATCCTACGAGCAGTACTTC. Variable domain in full (rest from reference TRBV7-2 and TRBJ2-7): GAGVSQSPSNKVTEKGKDVELRCDPISGHTALYWYRQSLGQGLEFLIYFQGNSAPDKSGLPSDRFSAERTGGSVSTLTIQRTQQEDSAVYLCASSLAALLSYEQYFGPGTRLTVT.

This clonotype was observed a few times. The chain carries TRBV7-9 and TRBJ2-7; 8 nucleotides agree with TRBD1. The CDR3 runs to 14 residues. CDR1 and CDR2 (germline): SEHNR, FQNEAQ (reference sequence). V was clipped by 3 bases and J by 6 bases; unmatched bases: 7. The CDR3 sequence is CASSFSGGRGEQYF. CDR3 DNA sequence: TGTGCCAGCAGCTTTTCAGGGGGCCGGGGCGAGCAGTACTTC. The full variable domain, in which reference TRBV7-9 and TRBJ2-7 provide the parts outside the CDR3, is DTGVSQNPRHKITKRGQNVTFRCDPISEHNRLYWYRQTLGQGPEFLTYFQNEAQLEKSRLLSDRFSAERPKGSFSTLEIQRTEQGDSAMYLCASSFSGGRGEQYFGPGTRLTVT.

Concerning this clonotype: One end of the junction does not line up with germline, which may come from a read error. This sequence joins TRBV20-1 and TRBJ2-3; perhaps TRBD2 as D (6 bases). In germline, CDR1 is DFQATT, CDR2 SNEGSKA (reference sequence). CDR3 length: 15 amino acids. The CDR3 DNA reads TGCAGTGCTAGGGACGGGAGAGGGGCCGCCGATATGCAGTATTTT. This codes for CSARDGRGAADMQYF.

V and J are TRBV11-2 and TRBJ2-4; TRBD1 agrees at 8 bases. The J call is uncertain, as TRBJ2-7 better fits the DNA end. CDR3 size: 14 residues. Germline-derived CDR1 and CDR2 are SGHAT and FQNNGV. DNA of the CDR3: TGTGCCAGCAGCGTCACGACAGGGGAATACGAGCAGTACTTC. Protein sequence: CASSVTTGEYEQYF.

This clonotype was found a few times. The chain is built from TRBV27 and TRBJ2-5; 13 nucleotides match TRBD2. CDR3 length: 17 residues. The germline gives CDR1 MNHEY, CDR2 SMNVEV (reference sequence). After removal of 4 bases from V and 3 bases from J, the junction contained 8 bases not matched to a gene. The CDR3 loop reads CASSSIGLAGDKETQYF. In DNA, the CDR3 is TGTGCCAGCAGTTCCATCGGACTAGCGGGAGATAAAGAGACCCAGTACTTC.

The table lists this clonotype with many counts. This chain uses TRBV6-6 with TRBJ2-5, with 9 bases lining up with TRBD1. V dropped 5 bases and J dropped 4; count of bases not matched to a gene: 8. The germline V gene encodes CDR1 MNHNY and CDR2 SVGAGI (reference sequence). The CDR3 length is 15 residues. The CDR3 here is CASSRYGTGLETQYF. The CDR3 nucleotides are TGTGCCAGCAGTCGATACGGGACAGGGCTAGAGACCCAGTACTTC.

On this clonotype: A read error may explain this, as a much larger clone is one base away. J is TRBJ2-5 and V is TRBV20-1; D unresolved. The CDR3 loop spans 14 amino acids. The germline V and J ends were trimmed by 3 bases and 0 bases, with 11 bases remaining between them. The germline gives CDR1 DFQATT, CDR2 SNEGSKA (reference sequence). CDR3 in amino acids: CSASFADNQETQYF. The CDR3 nucleotides are TGCAGTGCTAGCTTCGCGGATAACCAAGAGACCCAGTACTTC.

In this sample, this clonotype turned up many times. This chain joins TRBV10-3 and TRBJ2-1, with unresolved D. This CDR3 region has 13 residues. The germline V gene encodes CDR1 ENHRY and CDR2 SYGVKD. The V end lost 0 bases, the J end lost 7 bases, and 7 bases lay between the germline ends. CDR3 nucleotides: TGTGCCATCAGTGAGTCATCACTTAATGAGCAGTTCTTC. Protein: CAISESSLNEQFF.

The rearrangement uses TRBV5-1 and TRBJ2-4; D unresolved. The DNA end lines up better with TRBJ2-7; the J call may be wrong. This CDR3 contains 14 residues. Germline V gives CDR1 SGHRS, CDR2 YFSETQ. The CDR3 region is CASSLEGMNYEQYF. CDR3 nucleotides: TGCGCCAGCAGCTTGGAGGGCATGAACTACGAGCAGTACTTC.

The chain is built from TRBV12-3 or TRBV12-4 and TRBJ2-1; TRBD1 or TRBD2 may be the D gene (5 bases each). The ends were cut back, 6 bases at V and 9 bases at J, with 18 bases in the middle. The CDR3 spans 14 residues. This CDR3 is CASRLMDEGREQFF. In nucleotides, the CDR3 is TGTGCCAGCAGATTGATGGACGAGGGGCGTGAGCAGTTCTTC.

V gene TRBV4-1 combines with J gene TRBJ2-3; D not certain. Germline V gives CDR1 MGHRA, CDR2 YSYEKL. V lost 0 bases and J lost 1, with 11 bases in between. This CDR3 has 16 amino acids. CDR3: CASSQEGQLRTDTQYF. CDR3 nucleotides: TGCGCCAGCAGCCAAGAGGGCCAATTGCGCACAGATACGCAGTATTTT.

Only a few counts were recorded for this clonotype. The V and J genes are TRBV20-1 and TRBJ2-2, with D perhaps TRBD2 (6 bases). The CDR3 loop spans 16 amino acids. Germline CDR1 DFQATT, CDR2 SNEGSKA (reference sequence). Trimming took 0 bases from V and 0 from J, leaving 11 bases between them. CDR3 nucleotides: TGCAGTGCTAGAGATCGGAGGGCTTCGAACACCGGGGAGCTGTTTTTT. Protein: CSARDRRASNTGELFF.

This clonotype has ten or more counts. The chain carries TRBV29-1 and TRBJ2-7; possibly TRBD1 for D (5 bases). Trimming removed 0 bases at V and 7 bases at J, with 16 bases between. The CDR3 is made up of 14 amino acids. The germline V gene encodes CDR1 SQVTM and CDR2 ANQGSEA. CDR3 in amino acids: CSVEERAGAGEQYF. In nucleotides, the CDR3 is TGCAGCGTTGAAGAAAGGGCAGGAGCAGGGGAGCAGTACTTC.

The V call is TRBV6-1, the J call TRBJ2-7; TRBD1 agrees at 7 bases. Germline CDR1 is MNHNS and CDR2 is SASEGT. V shed 1 base and J 5 bases; nucleotides not matched to a gene: 11. This CDR3 is built from 16 residues. The CDR3 DNA sequence: TGTGCCAGCAGTGAAGGACAGGGCTACCCCCTCGACGAGCAGTACTTC. As protein: CASSEGQGYPLDEQYF.

There are many counts of this clonotype. A junction end diverges from the germline sequence, so it may reflect a read error. The chain carries TRBV5-1 and TRBJ2-1, with D uncertain. The CDR3 runs 14 residues. In germline, CDR1 is SGHRS, CDR2 YFSETQ. CDR3 sequence reads: CASSLRDSYNEQFF. CDR3 DNA: TGTGCCAGCAGCTTAAGGGACTCCTACAATGAGCAGTTCTTC.

On this clonotype itself: This may stem from a read error, because a much larger clone lies one nucleotide away. The CDR3 region has the DNA TGCAGTGCGGCACACGGGACTAGCGATGAGCAGTACTTC. Protein: CSAAHGTSDEQYF. J is TRBJ2-7 and V is TRBV20-1; 10 bases line up with TRBD2. This CDR3 region has 13 residues. Germline-derived CDR1 and CDR2 are DFQATT and SNEGSKA (reference sequence). Unmatched junction bases numbered 9, after V lost 6 bases and J lost 7 bases.

This clonotype was counted only a few times. The V and J genes are TRBV20-1 and TRBJ2-5, with 10 bases that match TRBD2. The CDR3 has 15 amino acids. From germline, CDR1 is DFQATT and CDR2 SNEGSKA (reference sequence). Trimming took 1 base from V and 1 from J; bases not matched to a gene: 3. CDR3 DNA: TGCAGTGCTAGAGCAGCGGGAGGGCCCCAAGAGACCCAGTACTTC. Translated, it gives CSARAAGGPQETQYF.

This clonotype was found a few times. The chain joins TRBV20-1 to TRBJ2-7, with D possibly being TRBD1 (5 bases). CDR1 is DFQATT and CDR2 is SNEGSKA in the germline V gene (reference sequence). The CDR3 contains 12 residues. V was clipped by 6 bases and J by 2 bases, with 11 bases between them. CDR3: CSATTATYEQYF. The CDR3, as DNA: TGCAGTGCCACGACAGCAACCTACGAGCAGTACTTC.